This TCR beta chain was identified in a study of shared clonotypes between healthy human individuals. Across the study: Per-donor plates numbered three CD4 naive, three CD4 memory, two CD8 naive and one CD8 memory.

With respect to this clone: Its antigen is not identified.

TCRdb's copy holds only in-frame clones and misses some; the assay was immunoSEQ multiplex PCR. The sample consists of about 1 million clones, roughly 80% of them appearing once. Overall study findings and caveats: Sharing across four donors was highest in naive CD4 (about 5%) and lowest in memory CD8 (around 0.4%). Generation of non-shared clonotypes was less probable than generation of clonotypes shared by all four donors. Few donors limited the genetic and exposure-history diversity represented.

This TCR derives from a man aged 18 to 29 in good health. Sequenced material: memory CD4+ T cells sorted from blood. Indicated subset: CD45RA-negative fraction.

CDR3 DNA sequence: TGCGCCAGCAGCTTGGCCTTAGGGGAAAGGGGCTACACCTTC. Translated, it gives CASSLALGERGYTF. This chain joins TRBV5-1 and TRBJ1-2, with a possible D match to TRBD1 (5 bases). The CDR3 spans 14 residues. V was trimmed by 0 bases and J by 8 bases, leaving 14 bases between them. Germline CDR1 and CDR2: SGHRS and YFSETQ.